This T cell receptor beta chain originates from a study of shared clonotypes between healthy human individuals. About this clone itself: The antigen remains undetermined.

Every contributor of samples was a Caucasian grown-up residing in Nashville, Tennessee. Study observations and caveats: The study generally estimated greater richness for naive than memory subsets. Among non-shared clonotypes, generation probabilities were lower than among those shared by all four donors. Sampling was confined to blood; repertoires within tissues likely differ.

Here immunoSEQ multiplex PCR was the method, and the copy in TCRdb shows in-frame clones only, minus some. The sample includes about 960,000 clones, more than 75% of them seen just once. Trimming removed 3 bases from V and 3 bases from J, with 9 bases in between. This CDR3 contains 15 residues. Germline V CDR1 and CDR2: LNHDA, SQIVND (reference sequence). This TCR derives from a young man in good health. Sequenced: memory CD4+ T cells sorted from blood. This sample's subset: CD45RA-negative fraction. The V gene is TRBV19, the J gene TRBJ1-6, with D tentatively TRBD1 (5 bases). The CDR3 reads CASSIGGIYNSPLHF. The DNA for the CDR3 is TGTGCCAGTAGTATCGGGGGGATCTATAATTCACCCCTCCACTTT.